This T cell receptor (beta chain) derives from a study of T cell repertoires in cytomegalovirus infection. This clonotype was found many times. Its specificity is not known. General observations from the study: Accumulated public TCR beta family frequency recognized individuals carrying CMV together with the relevant HLA.

MiXCR was run by TCRdb on the reads, yielding one entry per CDR3 protein. The data show some 110,000 distinct CDR3 sequences, over 9.5% seen once. This CDR3 is built from 13 residues. The V gene lost 5 bases and the J gene lost 2 bases, with 9 bases spanning the gap. Germline V gene data show CDR1 as MNHEY and CDR2 as SVGEGT. Specimen: PBMCs, sequenced either directly or after in vitro stimulation (not recorded which). The chain is built from TRBV6-2 or TRBV6-3 and TRBJ2-5; maybe TRBD2 (5 bases). The TCR originated in a human donor in good health (CMV status not recorded). Some clones in this sample may be carry-over from other donors' samples. The DNA for the CDR3 is TGTGCCAGCAGTCAGAGGGAGCAAGAGACCCAGTACTTC. Translating it yields CASSQREQETQYF.